This T cell receptor beta chain stems from a study of OX40 agonist ivuxolimab in advanced cancers. To note about this clone: Its antigen is currently unknown.

Study-wide findings and caveats: Not determined was the antigen specificity of the expanded peripheral T cells.

Using immunoSEQ multiplex PCR, the repertoire was profiled, and TCRdb retains in-frame clones only, with some absent. The table has more than 45,000 clones, approximately 88% seen once; the top ten hold approximately 3.5%. The germline V gene encodes CDR1 ENHRY and CDR2 SYGVKD. V was pared by 6 bases and J by 2 bases, with 15 bases between. CDR3 length: 15 amino acids. Here the sequenced sample was CD4+ or CD8+ T cells sorted from blood, taken in a trial of the OX40 agonist ivuxolimab. The sequence was collected from an adult with an advanced solid tumor such as melanoma, head and neck, liver or kidney cancer. V is TRBV10-3 and J is TRBJ2-3; weak D call: TRBD1 (6 bases). Here the CDR3 reads CAIRGAGTSTDTQYF. In DNA form, the CDR3 reads TGTGCCATCAGGGGGGCAGGTACCTCCACAGATACGCAGTATTTT.